This TCR beta chain originates from a study of T-cell memory formation after mild COVID-19. Study summary: TCR clusters mostly belonged to single donors.

From the 5' RACE reads, TCRdb called clonotypes with MiXCR, one entry per CDR3 protein. In the table there are about 350,000 distinct CDR3 sequences, roughly 15% of which are singletons. CDR1 is MGHRA and CDR2 is YSYEKL in the germline V gene. The CDR3 totals 15 residues. V lost 0 bases and J lost 2; bases outside the gene matches: 2. The sample holds a few counts of this clonotype. The chain couples TRBV4-1 to TRBJ1-2, with 8 nucleotides matching TRBD1. The receptor was derived from a man aged 18-30 years who had mild COVID-19 (a few samples of this study predate the infection). Cell type and time point are not known. The source material was PBMCs or a T cell subset sorted from them (not recorded which). The chain's CDR3 is CASSQDRGLNYGYTF. The CDR3, as DNA: TGCGCCAGCAGCCAAGACAGGGGGCTAAACTATGGCTACACCTTC.